This T cell receptor (beta chain) was documented in a study of blood T cell repertoires in COVID-19. The junction had 6 bases not matched to a gene; V was cut back by 5 bases and J by 0 bases. The CDR3 totals 17 residues. Germline V gene data show CDR1 as LNHDA and CDR2 as SQIVND (reference sequence). Source study methods: By means of reference gene primer amplification, nucleated cell counts were estimated. TCRdb keeps only in-frame clones here, not all; method: immunoSEQ multiplex PCR. The V and J calls and clone size were taken over from that table, and D and trimming were inferred from the DNA. The data show under 200,000 clones, around 89% seen once.

This chain uses TRBV19 with TRBJ2-3; 12 nucleotides align to TRBD2. Input material: peripheral blood. This TCR derives from a man aged 35 to 55 with active or convalescent COVID-19. CDR3: CASSAGTSGQSTDTQYF. CDR3 nucleotide sequence: TGTGCCAGTAGTGCCGGGACTAGCGGGCAAAGCACAGATACGCAGTATTTT.